The clone carrying this TCR beta chain has more than one count but fewer than ten. A much larger clone lies a single base off, so this may be a read error. Primers used in a second PCR of roughly 7 to 12 cycles were a sample-barcoded 5' primer and a J-beta primer mix. TCRdb reprocessed the 5' RACE reads with MiXCR, giving one entry per CDR3 protein. The sample has approximately 810,000 distinct CDR3 sequences; about 30% are singletons. Drawn from each donor were 7.5 to 10 milliliters of peripheral blood. This sample is part of a study of blood T cells in healthy people across ages. The sequencing sample was made of blood. The receptor was isolated from a woman older than 75 in good health.

The CDR3 reads CASSLGPGGHEQYF. In DNA form, the CDR3 reads TGTGCCAGCAGCTTGGGCCCTGGGGGCCACGAGCAGTACTTC. The chain uses TRBV7-2 and TRBJ2-5; a possible D gene is TRBD1 (6 bases). The DNA end is a closer match to TRBJ2-7, so the J assignment may be wrong. The CDR3 spans 14 residues. Germline V gene sequence: CDR1 SGHTA, CDR2 FQGNSA.